Listed below are T cell receptor beta chains from one sample, sequenced in a study of long-term antiretroviral therapy in people with HIV. Assay: immunoSEQ multiplex PCR; the TCRdb copy retains only in-frame clones and omits some. Of tens of thousands of clones listed, about three quarters are singletons. The sample consisted of unsorted PBMCs, taken 3.1 years after starting antiretroviral therapy. The source is a woman between 45 and 60 years old with HIV. CDR3s include the opening cysteine and the closing phenylalanine or tryptophan. D genes are given only for firm matches. The size entry is marked missing in some rows and otherwise reads once, few, many or a size class.

cdr3_nt: TGTGCCAGCTCCCGACAGGGCCCCGGGGCCAACGTCCTGACTTTC; cdr3_aa: CASSRQGPGANVLTF; v_call: TRBV18; clone_size: once; j_call: TRBJ2-6; d_call: TRBD1
cdr3_nt: TGCGCCAGCAGCCAAGAACCAGGAAGGTCTCAGCCCCAGCATTTT; cdr3_aa: CASSQEPGRSQPQHF; v_call: TRBV4-1; clone_size: few; j_call: TRBJ1-5; d_call: .
cdr3_nt: TGTGCCAGCAGCTTAGGAATAGGTACCCCCAATCAGCCCCAGCATTTT; cdr3_aa: CASSLGIGTPNQPQHF; v_call: TRBV7-9; clone_size: once; j_call: TRBJ1-5; d_call: .
cdr3_nt: TGTGCCAGCTCCCCCCGGCTGGGCACTGAAGCTTTCTTT; cdr3_aa: CASSPRLGTEAFF; v_call: TRBV18; clone_size: .; j_call: TRBJ1-1; d_call: .
cdr3_nt: TGTGCCAGCAGCTCGAATAGGGCAGGGCCCGTTTTGGGCTACACCTTC; cdr3_aa: CASSSNRAGPVLGYTF; v_call: TRBV7-9; clone_size: once; j_call: TRBJ1-2; d_call: .
cdr3_nt: TGCGCCAGCAGCTTGGACGGCGGTAGCGGGGGACTGTTTTTT; cdr3_aa: CASSLDGGSGGLFF; v_call: TRBV5-1; clone_size: .; j_call: TRBJ1-4; d_call: .
cdr3_nt: TGCGCCAGCAGCTTCGGGGACAGGGGTCCCGGGGAGCTGTTTTTT; cdr3_aa: CASSFGDRGPGELFF; v_call: TRBV5-1; clone_size: .; j_call: TRBJ2-2; d_call: TRBD1
cdr3_nt: TGCAGCGTTGAAGGCAGGTTGGGATATGGCTACACCTTC; cdr3_aa: CSVEGRLGYGYTF; v_call: TRBV29-1; clone_size: once; j_call: TRBJ1-2; d_call: .
cdr3_nt: TGTGCCAGCTCATCCCCTCCTTACAATGAGCAGTTCTTC; cdr3_aa: CASSSPPYNEQFF; v_call: TRBV18; clone_size: few; j_call: TRBJ2-1; d_call: .
cdr3_nt: TGCGCCAGCAGCTTGGCAGGGGTTACGGGGGAGCTGTTTTTT; cdr3_aa: CASSLAGVTGELFF; v_call: TRBV5-1; clone_size: .; j_call: TRBJ2-2; d_call: .
cdr3_nt: TGTGCCAGCAGCTTAGTTTGGATTCTCACAGATACGCAGTATTTT; cdr3_aa: CASSLVWILTDTQYF; v_call: TRBV11-2; clone_size: .; j_call: TRBJ2-3; d_call: .
cdr3_nt: TGCGCCAGCAGCCAAGCCCCGGGACAGGGGACGAACACCGGGGAGCTGTTTTTT; cdr3_aa: CASSQAPGQGTNTGELFF; v_call: TRBV4-1; clone_size: .; j_call: TRBJ2-2; d_call: TRBD1
cdr3_nt: TGCGCCAGCAGCTTAGGGGAAGGTAATTCACCCCTCCACTTT; cdr3_aa: CASSLGEGNSPLHF; v_call: TRBV5-1; clone_size: .; j_call: TRBJ1-6; d_call: .
cdr3_nt: TGTGCCAGCTCACAGGGACAGGGCAACACCGGGGAGCTGTTTTTT; cdr3_aa: CASSQGQGNTGELFF; v_call: TRBV18; clone_size: .; j_call: TRBJ2-2; d_call: TRBD1
cdr3_nt: TGCGCCAGCAGCTTGGGACAGGGTGGTGAAAAACTGTTTTTT; cdr3_aa: CASSLGQGGEKLFF; v_call: TRBV5-1; clone_size: .; j_call: TRBJ1-4; d_call: TRBD1
cdr3_nt: TGTGCCGGAATACAGGAAAACACTGAAGCTTTCTTT; cdr3_aa: CAGIQENTEAFF; v_call: TRBV30; clone_size: .; j_call: TRBJ1-1; d_call: .
cdr3_nt: TGCGCCAGCAGCTCCGGGGGTCTGGAGACCCAGTACTTC; cdr3_aa: CASSSGGLETQYF; v_call: TRBV5-1; clone_size: .; j_call: TRBJ2-5; d_call: .
cdr3_nt: TGTGCCAGTAGTATAAGGGCGGACTATGGCTACACCTTC; cdr3_aa: CASSIRADYGYTF; v_call: TRBV19; clone_size: few; j_call: TRBJ1-2; d_call: .
cdr3_nt: TGTGCCAGCAGCCCAGGTTCCGGGGGCGACTATGGCTACACCTTC; cdr3_aa: CASSPGSGGDYGYTF; v_call: TRBV7-2; clone_size: once; j_call: TRBJ1-2; d_call: .
cdr3_nt: TGTGCCTGGGGGCCGGTTACAGATACGCAGTATTTT; cdr3_aa: CAWGPVTDTQYF; v_call: TRBV30; clone_size: .; j_call: TRBJ2-3; d_call: .
cdr3_nt: TGTGCCAGCAGCTTAACTTTACCAAGAGGATCACCCCTCCACTTT; cdr3_aa: CASSLTLPRGSPLHF; v_call: TRBV7-3; clone_size: .; j_call: TRBJ1-6; d_call: .
cdr3_nt: TGTGCCAGCACCCCAGGGCAGGGCTTCTACGAGCAGTACTTC; cdr3_aa: CASTPGQGFYEQYF; v_call: TRBV11-2; clone_size: .; j_call: TRBJ2-7; d_call: .
cdr3_nt: TGTGCCAGCAGCCCACTGACAGGGGGCAAAGAGACCCAGTACTTC; cdr3_aa: CASSPLTGGKETQYF; v_call: TRBV5-5; clone_size: .; j_call: TRBJ2-5; d_call: TRBD1
cdr3_nt: TGCAGCGTTTGGAACACTGAAGCTTTCTTT; cdr3_aa: CSVWNTEAFF; v_call: TRBV29-1; clone_size: once; j_call: TRBJ1-1; d_call: .
cdr3_nt: TGTGCCAGCTCACCGACGACAGCTCAAGAGACCCAGTACTTC; cdr3_aa: CASSPTTAQETQYF; v_call: TRBV18; clone_size: .; j_call: TRBJ2-5; d_call: .
cdr3_nt: TGTGCCAGCAGCTTAGGGACGGCGGATCAGCCCCAGCATTTT; cdr3_aa: CASSLGTADQPQHF; v_call: TRBV7-2; clone_size: .; j_call: TRBJ1-5; d_call: .